The TCR beta chain under discussion was sequenced for a study of immune evolution from preneoplasia to lung adenocarcinoma listed by TCRdb under 2021. Context from the whole study: HLA loss of heterozygosity was found in under 8.5% of AIS, about 14% of MIA and under 40% of ADC lesions, and in no AAH lesions. The study used immune gene expression, TCR sequencing and multiplex immunofluorescence to profile the immune contexture of lung adenocarcinoma precursors and invasive adenocarcinoma. Resected precursor lesions (AAH, AIS, MIA) and invasive adenocarcinomas were compared with paired morphologically normal lung tissue. The sample size depended on which specimens were available, not on a prior power calculation. The immune data were integrated with whole exome sequencing and methylation data from the same cohort of nodules. In total, the cohort included 50 to 60 patients with pulmonary nodules, all of whom underwent surgical resection. TCR sequencing data came from a few dozen patients. The study reported that about 100 samples were used for TCR sequencing. Class I HLA alleles were inferred from exome data with POLYSOLVER, and allele-specific HLA loss was detected with LOHHLA.

As encoded in the germline V gene (reference sequence), CDR1 is GTSNPN while CDR2 is SVGIG. Trimming leaves V shorter by 3 bases and J shorter by 4 bases, with the junction holding 9 bases beyond the gene matches. The CDR3 covers 16 residues, taking in both the cysteine and the phenylalanine. Kept here is only the CDR3 DNA, which spans 48 bases and is read in frame from base 1. This clone was seen only a few times. Its antigen is not yet known. One base away there is no much larger clone; base qualities are not given. The immunoSEQ hsTCRbeta Kit was used to sequence TCR beta CDR3 regions from DNA. Per the original workflow: The ImmunoSEQ Analyzer was used to analyse the TCR sequencing data. T cell clonality was calculated on productive rearrangements as 1 minus Pielou's evenness. T cell diversity was measured with the inverse Simpson index on productive templates. T cell density was defined as TCR beta template counts normalized to usable DNA, with usable DNA estimated by amplifying and sequencing housekeeping genes. Two-sided Kruskal-Wallis tests were used to compare TCR metrics between histologic stages. As stored in TCRdb, this immuneACCESS dataset retains in-frame rearrangements with V and J assigned. A fraction of the clones does not appear; measured against another copy, unresolved V genes explain less than half of the discrepancy, and the remainder lacks a known reason. Clone size and the V and J calls come from that table; the DNA yielded D and trimming. This sample holds tens of thousands of clones; about 79% were observed only once. In total, the top ten clones hold 4.5% to 7% of the sample.

The patients had resection in Japan or China between about 2014 and 2018. Two lung cancer pathologists independently reviewed H&E slides to confirm the histologic diagnosis of every case. Macro-dissection after pathologic assessment enriched premalignant or tumor cells for nucleic acid extraction. FFPE tissue was used for DNA isolation with the AllPrep DNA/RNA FFPE Kit. The full study reports these points: The findings were based on association rather than direct causation, and larger cohorts with long-term follow-up and longitudinal biopsies were deemed needed. Normal lung had the highest top T cell clone frequencies, and these frequencies appeared to fall progressively from AAH through AIS, MIA and invasive adenocarcinoma. Compared with EGFR-mutant or double wild-type lesions, KRAS-mutant nodules had the highest T cell clonality. Normal lung showed the highest clonality, whereas later-stage lesions appeared to have higher T cell density and diversity but lower clonality. Because all patients came from Japan and China, whether the findings apply to Western populations was uncertain.

The sample was FFPE invasive lung adenocarcinoma tissue. Read against the paper, the sample's cell subset or site label means: frankly invasive lung adenocarcinoma (ADC). The receptor was isolated from a person in their sixties or seventies with lung adenocarcinoma. The chain is made from TRBV30 and TRBJ1-6, and 7 junctional nucleotides match TRBD1. The sequence in DNA is TGTGCCTGGAGCGTTAAACAGGGGTTTTATAATTCACCCCTCCACTTT. This is translated as CAWSVKQGFYNSPLHF.